Sequencing of this T cell receptor beta chain was carried out in a study of a mutant IDH1 vaccine in newly diagnosed glioma (dated by TCRdb to the early 2020s). A note on the overall study: Vaccination began 4-6 weeks after radiotherapy alone, or alongside temozolomide cycles in the chemotherapy-containing groups. Before enrollment, patients had received standard therapy of radiotherapy alone, temozolomide alone, or radiochemotherapy with temozolomide; most received the combination. The week-35 safety follow-up took place at visit V12, and the week-47 end of study took place at visit V13. For exploratory analyses, longitudinal TCRB deep sequencing was carried out in 25 treated patients wherever samples were available. Peripheral blood was collected at six visits: V03 (baseline), V05, V07, V10, V12 and V13. The roughly 33 treated patients were about 60% male and 37.5% female, with a mean age of around 40 years.

The sample's time point, from its label and the paper: week 47, end of study. Each vaccine dose was 300 ug of a 20-mer mutant IDH1 peptide in Montanide, given subcutaneously with topical imiquimod. Eight vaccinations were administered to patients in weeks 1, 3, 5, 7, 11, 15, 19 and 23, corresponding to visits V03 through V10. Newly diagnosed WHO grade 3 or 4 IDH1-mutant astrocytomas showing loss of nuclear ATRX were present in the donors. The samples were drawn from NOA16, a multicentre, single-arm, open-label phase I trial in Germany that tested a mutant IDH1 peptide vaccine in humans for the first time. Genomic DNA for TCRB sequencing was extracted from EDTA blood using the DNeasy Blood and Tissue Kit. General findings and caveats noted by the study authors: Selection of PBMC samples for TCRB deep sequencing was based on availability. The authors noted that analyses of patient blood samples could not be reproduced because of sample limitations. Vaccine-induced immune responses across multiple MHC alleles were detected in about 92% of patients. Pseudoprogression appeared unrelated to alterations in the top peripheral T cell clonotypes detected by TCRB sequencing.

Libraries were constructed by the immunoSEQ multiplex PCR assay. Rearranged TCR beta chain sequences were amplified with the hsTCRB Kit following the manufacturer's protocol. TCRB libraries were sequenced on an Illumina MiSeq. Per the source publication's procedure: Demultiplexing, trimming and gene mapping were performed with the kit vendor's proprietary platform. TCRdb re-hosts the immuneACCESS table, in-frame sequences only. Its copies lack some clones; in the studies checked, an unresolved V gene accounts for under half of them, and the cause for the rest is not known. V and J calls plus clone size are reproduced from that table; the DNA served to infer D and trimming. A total of tens of thousands of clones appear in this sample, roughly four fifths of them only once. The ten largest clones capture approximately 3.4% of the sample. CDR1 and CDR2 were assigned from the germline V gene as SGHNT and YENEEA. The V and J ends are trimmed by 5 bases and 1 base, leaving 20 bases between them. From the cysteine through the phenylalanine, the CDR3 covers 17 amino acids. Solely the CDR3 DNA is kept, with 51 bases framed from the first base.

Turning to this clone: No antigen is known for it. Base qualities are not provided; no much larger clone lies one nucleotide away.

The clonotype comes from a woman in her fifties or sixties with glioma. Recombination linked TRBV11-3 to TRBJ1-1; possibly the D gene is TRBD1, per 5 matching bases. The sample here was PBMCs, taken from a glioma patient whose treatment included an IDH1 peptide vaccine. The bases are TGTGCCAGCAGCCAAGGGGAGTTAGTGAAACGGAACACTGAAGCTTTCTTT. This codes for CASSQGELVKRNTEAFF. Full variable domain (CDR3 extended with the reference TRBV11-3 and TRBJ1-1 proteins): EAGVVQSPRYKIIEKKQPVAFWCNPISGHNTLYWYLQNLGQGPELLIRYENEEAVDDSQLPKDRFSAERLKGVDSTLKIQPAELGDSAVYLCASSQGELVKRNTEAFFGQGTRLTVV.